This T cell receptor beta chain came from a study of blood T cells in healthy people across ages. Across the whole study: About one barcoded beta molecule was captured per two T cells (by template switching).

Germline V gene sequence: CDR1 MNHEY, CDR2 SMNVEV (reference sequence). The CDR3 contains 16 residues. The V end was cut by 5 bases, the J end by 5 bases, with 22 bases between. The table lists this clonotype with a few counts. Its antigen remains unidentified. Study-wide points: When set beside aged donors, long-lived donors presented more naive CD4+ cells and higher diversity. A roughly linear age-dependent decrease characterized TCR beta diversity per million T cells.

Primed by a sample-barcoded 5' primer and a J-beta primer mix, a second PCR proceeded for roughly 7 to 12 cycles. Every cDNA molecule carried a tag from a template-switch adaptor bearing 12 random nucleotides. TCRdb processed the 5' RACE reads anew with MiXCR; each CDR3 protein has one entry. The profile shows some 780,000 distinct CDR3 sequences, 56% of them singletons. V is TRBV27 and J is TRBJ2-7; perhaps TRBD1 as D (6 bases). Sequenced material: blood. This clonotype was obtained from a man in his forties in good health. CDR3 amino acids: CASSTFSTGMSNEQYF. The CDR3, as DNA: TGTGCCAGCAGTACTTTTTCGACAGGCATGTCCAACGAGCAGTACTTC.